Below are 23 T cell receptor beta chains sequenced from a single sample in a study of low-dose radiotherapy and immunotherapy resistance in tumors. Primers used for first-strand cDNA, a TRAV- and TRBV-specific set, covered both alpha and beta chains. A roughly 20-cycle PCR with a constant-region primer and V-primer adapter amplified TCRs. TCRdb itself ran the reads through MiXCR, one entry per CDR3 protein. Altogether 80,000 to 95,000 distinct CDR3 sequences are present, more than 7.5% being singletons, with the ten largest covering 0.8% to 1.3%. The time point is: before trial treatment. Sequenced material: PBMCs, taken before treatment. The receptors were gathered from a male donor with prostate cancer.

This clonotype was observed at least ten times. V and J are TRBV29-1 and TRBJ1-2; D not certain. The V end lost 0 bases, the J end lost 8 bases, and 7 bases lay between the germline ends. The CDR3 totals 11 residues. Germline lookup yields CDR1 SQVTM and CDR2 ANQGSEA. The DNA for the CDR3 is TGCAGCGTTGAAGACCCCCGGGGCTACACCTTC. Translating it yields CSVEDPRGYTF.

This clonotype has a count of ten or more. The chain couples TRBV29-1 to TRBJ2-5; D call uncertain. Trimming left V 3 bases short and J 14 bases short, with 16 bases between. The CDR3 is 11 residues long. Per germline, CDR1 SQVTM and CDR2 ANQGSEA. The CDR3 DNA reads as TGCAGCGTTGATTTCGGTTCTATCTGTTACTTC. It specifies CSVDFGSICYF. The full variable domain, rest sourced from reference TRBV29-1 and TRBJ2-5, is SAVISQKPSRDICQRGTSLTIQCQVDSQVTMMFWYRQQPGQSLTLIATANQGSEATYESGFVIDKFPISRPNLTFSTLTVSNMSPEDSSIYLCSVDFGSICYFGPGTRLLVL.

This clonotype was detected many times. The V call is TRBV7-2, the J call TRBJ2-6; D is unclear. Germline V gene lookup returns CDR1 SGHTA and CDR2 FQGNSA. V lost 5 bases and J lost 2, with 10 bases in between. This CDR3 comprises 15 residues. CDR3 sequence: CASSTGGAGANVLTF. CDR3 coding DNA: TGTGCCAGCAGCACCGGTGGGGCTGGGGCCAACGTCCTGACTTTC.

In this sample, this clonotype turned up many times. V gene TRBV3-1 combines with J gene TRBJ2-5; no clear D gene. CDR1 and CDR2 from the germline V gene are LGHDT and YNNKEL (reference sequence). The CDR3 extends over 15 amino acids. Between the trimmed V and J ends, which lost 0 bases and 1 base, there was a span of 9 bases. This chain's CDR3 is CASSQDRLLQETQYF. The CDR3 DNA reads TGTGCCAGCAGCCAAGATCGACTGCTCCAAGAGACCCAGTACTTC.

At least ten counts were recorded for this clonotype. J is TRBJ2-4 and V is TRBV7-2; D may be TRBD2 (7 bases). This CDR3 comprises 15 residues. Trimming pared 2 bases from V and 1 base from J, leaving 9 bases between. Germline values: CDR1 SGHTA, CDR2 FQGNSA. CDR3 bases: TGTGCCAGCAGCTTACCGGGGGGCGCCAAAAACATTCAGTACTTC. Translation: CASSLPGGAKNIQYF.

The table lists this clonotype with many counts. The chain carries TRBV12-3 or TRBV12-4 and TRBJ2-7; D is possibly TRBD1 or TRBD2 (5 bases each). The germline V and J ends were trimmed by 5 bases and 2 bases, with 22 bases remaining between them. The CDR3 has 17 residues. The CDR3 spells CASSPSPVGTGTYEQYF. Written as DNA, the CDR3 is TGTGCCAGCAGTCCCTCCCCTGTTGGGACGGGAACCTACGAGCAGTACTTC.

The chain is built from TRBV7-9 and TRBJ2-1, with 10 bases identical to TRBD2. Unmatched junction bases numbered 17, after V lost 4 bases and J lost 8 bases. CDR3 size: 18 residues. CDR1 SEHNR and CDR2 FQNEAQ come from the germline V gene (reference sequence). The CDR3 bases are TGTGCCAGCAGCTCTATCTTTGTAGGGTCTAGCGGGAGACATGAGCAGTTCTTC. Translation: CASSSIFVGSSGRHEQFF.

This clonotype was observed many times. This chain uses TRBV7-2 with TRBJ2-3, with TRBD2 matching over 7 bases. Germline V gene lookup returns CDR1 SGHTA and CDR2 FQGNSA. V lost 5 bases to trimming and J lost 2 bases; unmatched junction nucleotides: 7. This CDR3 contains 15 residues. The CDR3 nucleotides read TGTGCCAGCAGCCCACCGGGACTAATCACAGATACGCAGTATTTT. Encoded protein: CASSPPGLITDTQYF. The full variable domain, rest sourced from reference TRBV7-2 and TRBJ2-3, is GAGVSQSPSNKVTEKGKDVELRCDPISGHTALYWYRQSLGQGLEFLIYFQGNSAPDKSGLPSDRFSAERTGGSVSTLTIQRTQQEDSAVYLCASSPPGLITDTQYFGPGTRLTVL.

This clonotype was found many times. The rearrangement uses TRBV15 and TRBJ1-4; D uncertain. The germline gives CDR1 LNHNV, CDR2 YYDKDF (reference sequence). CDR3 length: 16 amino acids. Deletions cut 5 bases from V and 0 bases from J, with 13 bases between. The CDR3 DNA is TGTGCCACCAGCTCAAAACCGGGTGCAACTAATGAAAAACTGTTTTTT. Translating it yields CATSSKPGATNEKLFF.

The J gene is TRBJ2-1, the V gene TRBV9; the D gene is possibly TRBD2 (6 bases). This CDR3 has 14 amino acids. V shed 3 bases and J shed 4 bases, with 11 bases lying between them. Germline loops: CDR1 SGDLS, CDR2 YYNGEE. The CDR3 spells CASSGTMNYNEQFF. CDR3 DNA: TGTGCCAGCAGCGGGACTATGAATTACAATGAGCAGTTCTTC.

Many counts were recorded for this clonotype. The chain recombines TRBV4-1 with TRBJ1-1, with TRBD1 matching 8 bases. CDR1 and CDR2 (germline): MGHRA, YSYEKL. The CDR3 spans 15 residues. With V trimmed by 1 base and J by 3 bases, 4 bases remained unmatched. The CDR3 is CASSQGGQGYTEAFF. In DNA, the CDR3 is TGCGCCAGCAGCCAAGGTGGACAGGGATACACTGAAGCTTTCTTT.

This clonotype was counted many times. The chain is built from TRBV28 and TRBJ2-6; 7 bases agree with TRBD2. J gave up 3 bases and V 3 bases, and 5 bases lay outside the gene matches. The CDR3 covers 16 residues. Germline CDR1 and CDR2: MDHEN and SYDVKM. CDR3 loop: CASSLGGTVGANVLTF. In DNA, the CDR3 is TGTGCCAGCAGTTTGGGGGGGACCGTTGGGGCCAACGTCCTGACTTTC. Together with reference TRBV28 and TRBJ2-6, the CDR3 gives the full variable domain: DVKVTQSSRYLVKRTGEKVFLECVQDMDHENMFWYRQDPGLGLRLIYFSYDVKMKEKGDIPEGYSVSREKKERFSLILESASTNQTSMYLCASSLGGTVGANVLTFGAGSRLTVL.

The sample holds a few counts of this clonotype. A single base is all that separates this from a far larger clone, so a read error is likely. J is TRBJ2-3 and V is TRBV6-1; D remains unclear. Per the germline V gene, CDR1 is MNHNS and CDR2 is SASEGT. The length of the CDR3 is 11 residues. V was cut by 7 bases and J by 2 bases, with 4 bases left in between. CDR3 nucleotide sequence: TGTGCCAGCACCCACACAGATACGCAGTATTTT. It codes for CASTHTDTQYF.

This clonotype was counted a few times. The chain recombines TRBV18 with TRBJ2-2, with 8 bases identical to TRBD1. Germline V gene sequence: CDR1 KGHSH, CDR2 LQKENI. This CDR3 is 15 amino acids long. Trimming took 3 bases from V and 2 from J; bases not matched to a gene: 2. The CDR3 DNA sequence: TGTGCCAGCTCACCGGGACAGGTCAACACCGGGGAGCTGTTTTTT. Protein: CASSPGQVNTGELFF.

This clonotype was seen ten or more times. The chain combines TRBV3-1 with TRBJ1-2, with D perhaps TRBD1 (6 bases). CDR1 is LGHDT, CDR2 YNNKEL, per germline (reference sequence). Trimming removed 4 bases at V and 7 bases at J, with 16 bases between. CDR3 size: 14 residues. The CDR3 DNA follows: TGTGCCAGCAGCCCCCGTGGGGGGGCGCGTGGCTACACCTTC. Encoded protein: CASSPRGGARGYTF.

In regard to this clonotype: A read error is possible here, since a much larger clone lies one base away. The chain has TRBV20-1 and TRBJ2-7; D might be TRBD1 or TRBD2, each matching 5 bases. With 3 bases removed from V and 3 bases from J, the gap between germline ends came to 15 bases. This CDR3 is 14 amino acids long. Germline assignment: CDR1 DFQATT and CDR2 SNEGSKA (reference sequence). The CDR3 coding sequence is TGCAGTGCTAGGCCCGGGACGGGATTCTACGAGCAGTACTTC. Protein product: CSARPGTGFYEQYF.

A few counts support this clonotype. The chain couples TRBV30 to TRBJ1-1; TRBD1 agrees at 7 bases. The CDR3 contains 15 residues. J lost 5 bases, V lost 3 bases, and 12 bases had no gene match. Germline loops: CDR1 GTSNPN, CDR2 SVGIG (reference sequence). The CDR3 nucleotides are TGTGCCTGGAGCGAGGCGGGGACAGCGTGGACTGAAGCTTTCTTT. Translated: CAWSEAGTAWTEAFF.

The table lists this clonotype with many counts. The J gene is TRBJ1-1, the V gene TRBV28, with D maybe TRBD1 (6 bases). The CDR3 loop spans 12 amino acids. Germline V gene data show CDR1 as MDHEN and CDR2 as SYDVKM. The ends were cut back, 2 bases at V and 5 bases at J, with 6 bases in the middle. CDR3 in amino acids: CASSLTGTEAFF. CDR3 nucleotides: TGTGCCAGCAGTTTAACAGGGACTGAAGCTTTCTTT.

This clonotype was detected ten times or more. The V gene is TRBV6-5, the J gene TRBJ1-1; D is unclear. V dropped 5 bases and J dropped 1 base, with 8 bases sitting between them. Germline-derived CDR1 and CDR2 are MNHEY and SVGAGI. The length of the CDR3 is 13 residues. As DNA, the CDR3 is TGTGCCAGCAGTCAGATAACGAACACTGAAGCTTTCTTT. Residues: CASSQITNTEAFF.

This clonotype has at least ten counts. The genes are TRBV2 and TRBJ2-7; D is possibly TRBD1 (7 bases). The ends were cut back, 8 bases at V and 6 bases at J, with 14 bases in the middle. Germline CDR1 and CDR2: SNHLY and FYNNEI. This CDR3 region has 12 residues. Here the CDR3 DNA reads TGTGCCAGCCGACAGGGAGGTGGCGAGCAGTACTTC. The encoded protein is CASRQGGGEQYF.

This clonotype was counted ten times or more. The chain uses TRBV30 and TRBJ1-2; weak D call: TRBD1 (5 bases). V dropped 0 bases and J dropped 8 bases, with 16 bases sitting between them. Germline loops: CDR1 GTSNPN, CDR2 SVGIG (reference sequence). The CDR3 is 14 amino acids. This chain's CDR3 is CAWSVFGGTEGYTF. The CDR3 nucleotides read TGTGCCTGGAGTGTGTTTGGGGGGACCGAAGGCTACACCTTC.

This clonotype was seen ten or more times. The junction does not match germline at one end; this may be a read error. This sequence joins TRBV28 and TRBJ2-7; 9 nucleotides match TRBD1. CDR1 and CDR2 (germline): MDHEN, SYDVKM. The CDR3 totals 15 residues. CDR3 sequence reads: CASSPGDRASSEQYF. The CDR3 DNA reads as TGTGCCAGCAGTCCGGGGGACAGGGCTTCCTCCGAGCAGTACTTC.

At least ten counts were recorded for this clonotype. This rearrangement joins TRBV3-1 to TRBJ2-1; 11 bases align to TRBD1. This CDR3 is built from 14 residues. Germline-derived CDR1 and CDR2 are LGHDT and YNNKEL (reference sequence). The trim removed 3 bases at V and 7 bases at J, leaving 2 bases unmatched. CDR3 sequence reads: CASSHRDRGNEQFF. The CDR3 DNA follows: TGTGCCAGCAGCCACCGGGACAGGGGGAATGAGCAGTTCTTC.